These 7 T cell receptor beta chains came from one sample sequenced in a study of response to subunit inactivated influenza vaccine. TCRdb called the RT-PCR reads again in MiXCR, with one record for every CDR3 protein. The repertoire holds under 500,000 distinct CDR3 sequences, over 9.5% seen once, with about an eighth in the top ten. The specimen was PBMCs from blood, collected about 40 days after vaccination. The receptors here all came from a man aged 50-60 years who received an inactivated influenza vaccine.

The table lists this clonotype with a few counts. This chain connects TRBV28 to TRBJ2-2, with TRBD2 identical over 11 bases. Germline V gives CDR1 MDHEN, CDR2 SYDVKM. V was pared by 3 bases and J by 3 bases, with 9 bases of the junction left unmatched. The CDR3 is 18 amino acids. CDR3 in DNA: TGTGCCAGCAGTTTTTGGCTAGCGGGGGGAAAAGACACCGGGGAGCTGTTTTTT. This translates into CASSFWLAGGKDTGELFF.

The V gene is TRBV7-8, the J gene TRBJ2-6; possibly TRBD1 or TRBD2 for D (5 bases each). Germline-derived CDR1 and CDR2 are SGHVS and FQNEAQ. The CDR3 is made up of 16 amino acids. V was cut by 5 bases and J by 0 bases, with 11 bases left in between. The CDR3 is CASSPRGPSGANVLTF. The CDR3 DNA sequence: TGTGCCAGCAGCCCCCGGGGCCCCTCTGGGGCCAACGTCCTGACTTTC.

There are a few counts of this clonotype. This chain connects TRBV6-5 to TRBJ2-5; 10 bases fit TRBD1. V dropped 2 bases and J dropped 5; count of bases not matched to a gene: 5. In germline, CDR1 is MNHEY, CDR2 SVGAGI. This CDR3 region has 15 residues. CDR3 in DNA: TGTGCCAGCAGTTACCAGACAGGGGGCGCCGAGACCCAGTACTTC. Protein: CASSYQTGGAETQYF.

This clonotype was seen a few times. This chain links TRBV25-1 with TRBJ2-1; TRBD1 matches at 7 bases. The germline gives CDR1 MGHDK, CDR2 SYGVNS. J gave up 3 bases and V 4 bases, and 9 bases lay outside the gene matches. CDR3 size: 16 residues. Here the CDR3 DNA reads TGTGCCAGCAGTGCCTCCACGGGACAGAGCTACAATGAGCAGTTCTTC. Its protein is CASSASTGQSYNEQFF.

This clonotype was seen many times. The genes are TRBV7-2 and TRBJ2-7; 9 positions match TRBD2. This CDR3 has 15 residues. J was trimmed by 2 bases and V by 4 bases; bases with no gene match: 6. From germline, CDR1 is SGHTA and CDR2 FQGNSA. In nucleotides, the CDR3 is TGTGCCAGCAGCTCAGTAGCGGGAGAAGCCTACGAGCAGTACTTC. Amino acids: CASSSVAGEAYEQYF.

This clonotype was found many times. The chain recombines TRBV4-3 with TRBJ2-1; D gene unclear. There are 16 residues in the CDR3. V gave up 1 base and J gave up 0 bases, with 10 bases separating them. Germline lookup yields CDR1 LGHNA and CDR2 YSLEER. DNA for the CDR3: TGCGCCAGCAGCCAAGTATTCCCGCCCTCCTACAATGAGCAGTTCTTC. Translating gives CASSQVFPPSYNEQFF.

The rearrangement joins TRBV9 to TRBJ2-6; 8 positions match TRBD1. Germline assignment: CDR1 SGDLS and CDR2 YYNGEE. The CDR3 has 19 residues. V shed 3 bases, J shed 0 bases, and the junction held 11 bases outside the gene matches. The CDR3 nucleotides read TGTGCCAGCAGCGCCGGGACAGGAAACATAATCTCTGGGGCCAACGTCCTGACTTTC. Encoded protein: CASSAGTGNIISGANVLTF.